The rows below give T cell receptor beta chains drawn from one sample of a study of T-cell memory formation after mild COVID-19. MiXCR was run by TCRdb on the 5' RACE reads, yielding one entry per CDR3 protein. The sample yields fewer than 600,000 distinct CDR3 sequences, about 20% seen once. Sequencing was performed on PBMCs or a T cell subset sorted from them (not recorded which). The receptors come from an adult woman who had mild COVID-19 (a few samples of this study predate the infection). Cell type and time point are not known. CDR3s include the opening cysteine and the closing phenylalanine or tryptophan. The D gene is left open where the match is weak. Part of the rows lack a size; the others show once, few, many or a class for expanded clones.

V gene: TRBV18
clone size: .
J gene: TRBJ1-4
D gene: .
CDR3 DNA: TGTGCCAGCTCACCACCGGAAGGGGGAAAACTGTTTTTT
CDR3 protein: CASSPPEGGKLFF

V gene: TRBV15
clone size: .
J gene: TRBJ2-7
D gene: .
CDR3 DNA: TGTGCCACCAGCATGCCGGGGTCGATATACGAGCAGTACTTC
CDR3 protein: CATSMPGSIYEQYF

V gene: TRBV9
clone size: .
J gene: TRBJ1-1
D gene: TRBD1
CDR3 DNA: TGTGCCAGCAGCGCTGGACAGGGCTCAGGGATCACTGAAGCTTTCTTT
CDR3 protein: CASSAGQGSGITEAFF

V gene: TRBV12-3/TRBV12-4
clone size: few
J gene: TRBJ2-2
D gene: TRBD1
CDR3 DNA: TGTGCCAGCAGTTGGACAGGGGAGAACACCGGGGAGCTGTTTTTT
CDR3 protein: CASSWTGENTGELFF

V gene: TRBV12-3/TRBV12-4
clone size: .
J gene: TRBJ2-2
D gene: .
CDR3 DNA: TGTGCCAGCAGGAGGGATGTCCGGGAGCTGTTTTTT
CDR3 protein: CASRRDVRELFF

V gene: TRBV18
clone size: few
J gene: TRBJ2-3
D gene: .
CDR3 DNA: TGTGCCAGCTCAGGGGCTCAGAGGGCAGATACGCAGTATTTT
CDR3 protein: CASSGAQRADTQYF

V gene: TRBV4-2
clone size: .
J gene: TRBJ2-1
D gene: TRBD2
CDR3 DNA: TGTGCCAGCAGCCAAGGGACTAGCGGGAGGTATGAGCAGTTCTTC
CDR3 protein: CASSQGTSGRYEQFF

V gene: TRBV5-6
clone size: few
J gene: TRBJ2-1
D gene: .
CDR3 DNA: TGTGCCAGCAGCTTTGTGGGTCAGGGATTCAATGAGCAGTTCTTC
CDR3 protein: CASSFVGQGFNEQFF

V gene: TRBV5-5
clone size: .
J gene: TRBJ1-5
D gene: .
CDR3 DNA: TGTGCCAGCAGCTTACTTGGCTGGGGAAACCAGCCCCAGCATTTT
CDR3 protein: CASSLLGWGNQPQHF

V gene: TRBV7-9
clone size: few
J gene: TRBJ2-1
D gene: TRBD2
CDR3 DNA: TGTGCCAGCAGCTTAGCGGGCGGGAGCATGAATGAGCAGTTCTTC
CDR3 protein: CASSLAGGSMNEQFF

V gene: TRBV12-3/TRBV12-4
clone size: .
J gene: TRBJ2-1
D gene: TRBD2
CDR3 DNA: TGTGCCAGCAGTCCGCCGGGACTAGCGGGAGGGCCTTTCGATGAGCAGTTCTTC
CDR3 protein: CASSPPGLAGGPFDEQFF

V gene: TRBV5-6
clone size: few
J gene: TRBJ2-3
D gene: TRBD2
CDR3 DNA: TGTGCCAGCAGCTTGCTTAATAGCGGGAGTCGTACGCAGTATTTT
CDR3 protein: CASSLLNSGSRTQYF

V gene: TRBV12-3/TRBV12-4
clone size: few
J gene: TRBJ1-5
D gene: TRBD1
CDR3 DNA: TGTGCCAGCAGTCCAGGACAGGGGCGCGGCAATCAGCCCCAGCATTTT
CDR3 protein: CASSPGQGRGNQPQHF

V gene: TRBV6-5
clone size: .
J gene: TRBJ1-1
D gene: .
CDR3 DNA: TGTGCCAGCAGTTACTCCGATTGGAGCACTGAAGCTTTCTTT
CDR3 protein: CASSYSDWSTEAFF

V gene: TRBV20-1
clone size: few
J gene: TRBJ1-5
D gene: .
CDR3 DNA: TGCAGTGCTAGTCCCCCGGGGGCAGGGCAGCCCCAGCATTTT
CDR3 protein: CSASPPGAGQPQHF

V gene: TRBV12-3/TRBV12-4
clone size: .
J gene: TRBJ2-2
D gene: .
CDR3 DNA: TGTGCCAGCAGTTTTCGTGTCGGGGAGCTGTTTTTT
CDR3 protein: CASSFRVGELFF

V gene: TRBV6-1
clone size: few
J gene: TRBJ2-1
D gene: TRBD2
CDR3 DNA: TGTGCCAGCAGTGACTACGGACTAGCGGGCAATGAGCAGTTCTTC
CDR3 protein: CASSDYGLAGNEQFF